Detailed here is one T cell receptor beta chain. No antigen is known for it. Per-base quality was not reported, and no clone a single base away is much larger than it. These data belong to a study of OX40 agonist ivuxolimab in advanced cancers. With regard to the full study: Ivuxolimab was an agonistic, fully human IgG2 monoclonal antibody directed against OX40 (CD134), a costimulatory receptor. Patients were allowed to have had prior anti-PD-1, anti-PD-L1 or anti-CTLA-4 therapy, and about 40% of the dose-escalation patients had been treated with checkpoint inhibitors. The purpose of peripheral TCRbeta sequencing was to test whether ivuxolimab changed TCR sequence diversity and led to clonal T-cell expansion. Among the 52 dose-escalation patients, around 20 had hepatocellular carcinoma, approximately 15 melanoma, 9 renal cell carcinoma and 9 head and neck cancer. Intravenous ivuxolimab was administered to patients every 2 weeks at six dose levels: 0.01, 0.1, 0.3, 1.5, 3 and 10 mg/kg. Partial responses were achieved by three dose-escalation patients, of whom one had hepatocellular carcinoma and two had cutaneous melanoma. A male proportion of roughly 85% and a mean age of approximately 62 years, ranging from roughly 23 to 90, were recorded for the dose-escalation cohort. The monotherapy dose-escalation portion (N = 52 patients) of the phase I ivuxolimab trial is reported in the paper. Overall study outcomes, separate from this receptor: At doses from 0.1 to 3.0 mg/kg, clonal expansion was seen in both CD4+ and CD8+ blood T cells between baseline and week 6. Partial responders in the 0.1-3.0 mg/kg groups had among the lowest normalized peripheral clonal expansion, especially among CD8+ T cells. After ivuxolimab, expanded clones were on average more numerous among CD8+ T cells than among CD4+ T cells. Low levels of normalized T-cell clonal expansion were also seen in some nonresponding patients. The antigen specificity of the peripheral T cells that underwent clonal expansion was not determined.

Patients with autoimmune disease history or receiving systemic immunosuppression were excluded from the trial. Peripheral blood for TCR sequencing was collected from all dose cohorts at baseline, on cycle 4 day 1, and on cycle 7 day 1. Samples came from an open-label, multicenter, first-in-human phase I dose-escalation trial of ivuxolimab. Adults with locally advanced or metastatic head and neck squamous cell, hepatocellular, melanoma or renal cell carcinoma were enrolled in the trial. Before TCR sequencing, CD4+ T cells and CD8+ T cells from peripheral blood were sorted into separate populations. Genomic DNA was isolated from the sorted cells so that the TCRbeta CDR3 region could be sequenced. The immunoSEQ Assay was used to sequence the TCRbeta CDR3 regions. Not all clones reach the TCRdb copy of this immuneACCESS table, which keeps in-frame sequences only. Checked studies attribute under half of the gap to unresolved V genes and leave the rest unexplained. This sample lists about 31,000 clones; 90% to 95% were detected once. 26% of the sample is taken by the ten largest.

This TCR was recovered from an adult with an advanced solid tumor such as melanoma, head and neck, liver or kidney cancer. This specimen consisted of CD4+ or CD8+ T cells sorted from blood, obtained in a trial of the OX40 agonist ivuxolimab.

Here the CDR3 is given as CASAFSGLTNYEQYF. The nucleotide sequence is given as TGTGCCAGCGCCTTCTCTGGACTAACTAATTACGAGCAGTACTTC. Rearrangement joined TRBV5-5 to TRBJ2-7; the D segment could be TRBD2, given 6 matching bases. Measured from the cysteine to the phenylalanine, the CDR3 is 15 residues long. CDR3 DNA only is kept here, 45 bases in frame from base 1. V lost 7 bases and J lost 4 bases; the stretch between them is 21 bases long. CDR1 SGHKS and CDR2 YYEKEE were looked up in the germline V gene (reference sequence).